One sample yielded the 19 T cell receptor beta chains listed below, sequenced in a study of beta chain features in type 1 diabetes. Study-wide points: All four CD4+ subsets from Type 1 diabetes patients carried moderately but significantly shorter TCRB CDR3s.

Reverse transcription of all isolated RNA meant that expressed TCRB transcripts were sequenced. Generated by immunoSEQ multiplex PCR, the TCRdb table keeps only in-frame clones and is missing some. Of 250,000 to 350,000 clones listed, roughly an eighth were seen once; the top ten hold 0.015% to 0.02%. The antigens for these receptors are not known. Sample: naive CD4+ T cells from blood. These receptors were obtained from a man younger than 40 with type 1 diabetes.

The chain has TRBV18 and TRBJ2-7, with a tentative D call TRBD2 (6 bases). The length of the CDR3 is 12 residues. V lost 6 bases and J lost 4, with 10 bases in between. CDR1 is KGHSH and CDR2 is LQKENI in the germline V gene. CDR3 DNA: TGTGCCAGCTCGTTGGCGGGATACGAGCAGTACTTC. Translation: CASSLAGYEQYF. The complete variable domain, with remaining parts taken from reference TRBV18 and TRBJ2-7, reads NAGVMQNPRHLVRRRGQEARLRCSPMKGHSHVYWYRQLPEEGLKFMVYLQKENIIDESGMPKERFSAEFPKEGPSILRIQQVVRGDSAAYFCASSLAGYEQYFGPGTRLTVT.

The chain recombines TRBV6-6 with TRBJ1-1; D is possibly TRBD1 (6 bases). There are 13 residues in the CDR3. Trimming removed 5 bases from V and 4 bases from J, with 11 bases in between. Germline loops: CDR1 MNHNY, CDR2 SVGAGI (reference sequence). The CDR3 coding sequence is TGTGCCAGCAGTCAAAGGGGGGGCACTGAAGCTTTCTTT. As protein: CASSQRGGTEAFF.

The sample holds a few counts of this clone. In nucleotides, the CDR3 is TGTGCCAGCAGCCAAGAGACCTGGCGGGAGGGCCAGGGGGGGGAGCTGTTTTTT. It specifies CASSQETWREGQGGELFF. The chain recombines TRBV4-2 with TRBJ2-2; 9 nucleotides agree with TRBD2. The CDR3 contains 18 residues. Per the germline V gene, CDR1 is LGHNA and CDR2 is YNFKEQ. With 0 bases clipped from V and 8 bases from J, the junction kept 13 bases outside the gene matches.

As for this clone: The junction differs from germline at one of its ends, possibly a read error. The V call is TRBV7-7, the J call TRBJ2-2; 10 bases match TRBD2. The CDR3 has 15 amino acids. Per the germline V gene, CDR1 is SSHAT and CDR2 is FNYEAQ (reference sequence). CDR3 nucleotide sequence: TGTGCTAGCAGCCCAGCGGGAGGGTTCACCGGGGAGCTGTTTTTT. This encodes CASSPAGGFTGELFF.

Only a few counts were recorded for this clone. This rearrangement joins TRBV4-2 to TRBJ2-7; 7 positions match TRBD1. J gave up 3 bases and V 4 bases, and 3 bases lay outside the gene matches. Germline lookup yields CDR1 LGHNA and CDR2 YNFKEQ. This CDR3 comprises 13 residues. CDR3 sequence: CASSPTGSYEQYF. The CDR3 nucleotides are TGTGCCAGCAGCCCGACAGGGAGCTACGAGCAGTACTTC.

This clone was counted a few times. The chain carries TRBV6-5 and TRBJ2-6, with a possible D match to TRBD1 (5 bases). Germline V gives CDR1 MNHEY, CDR2 SVGAGI. This CDR3 spans 15 amino acids. V was shortened by 2 bases and J by 2 bases, with 7 bases between the two germline ends. CDR3 amino acids: CASSYGAAGANVLTF. The CDR3 DNA reads TGTGCCAGCAGTTACGGGGCGGCTGGGGCCAACGTCCTGACTTTC.

This clone has just a few counts. This chain joins TRBV5-1 and TRBJ2-1; 10 bases are a match to TRBD2. Losses at the gene ends were 0 bases for V and 5 bases for J; bases not matched to a gene: 11. Germline CDR1 and CDR2: SGHRS and YFSETQ. This CDR3 comprises 18 residues. CDR3 in DNA: TGCGCCAGCAGCTTGGTCCCCCCCGGAGCGGGAGGGGACAATGAGCAGTTCTTC. Translation gives CASSLVPPGAGGDNEQFF.

The chain couples TRBV5-6 to TRBJ1-5; no clear D gene. Looked up from germline, CDR1 is SGHDT and CDR2 is YYEEEE. V lost 4 bases and J 4 bases, leaving 6 bases between the germline ends. The CDR3 is 12 residues long. As DNA, the CDR3 is TGTGCCAGCAGCCTACAGAATCAGCCCCAGCATTTT. It yields the protein CASSLQNQPQHF.

The sample holds a few counts of this clone. The chain carries TRBV5-6 and TRBJ2-2; the D gene is possibly TRBD1 (5 bases). V lost 0 bases to trimming and J lost 7 bases, with 10 bases between them. The CDR3 contains 14 residues. CDR1 and CDR2 (germline): SGHDT, YYEEEE. CDR3 amino acids: CASSLDRRNGELFF. CDR3 bases: TGTGCCAGCAGCTTGGACAGGAGAAACGGGGAGCTGTTTTTT.

This clone was recorded a few times. The chain uses TRBV5-1 and TRBJ1-1; tentatively, D is TRBD1 (5 bases). This CDR3 region has 16 residues. CDR1 is SGHRS and CDR2 is YFSETQ in the germline V gene. Between the trimmed V and J ends, which lost 3 bases and 3 bases, there was a span of 18 bases. CDR3 protein: CASSSLGQGRDTEAFF. CDR3 in DNA: TGCGCCAGCAGCTCCTTAGGTCAGGGAAGGGACACTGAAGCTTTCTTT.

In its sample, this clone was seen a few times. The V gene is TRBV7-2, the J gene TRBJ2-7, with 11 bases aligning to TRBD1. CDR1 and CDR2 (germline): SGHTA, FQGNSA. This CDR3 contains 15 residues. Trimming at V came to 5 bases and at J to 4 bases, leaving 7 bases not matched to a gene. This chain's CDR3 is CASSLVGTGGYEQYF. The CDR3, as DNA: TGTGCCAGCAGCCTAGTAGGGACAGGGGGGTACGAGCAGTACTTC.

The chain recombines TRBV30 with TRBJ2-3, with 10 bases aligning to TRBD2. CDR1 and CDR2 from the germline V gene are GTSNPN and SVGIG (reference sequence). Losses at the gene ends were 6 bases for V and 2 bases for J; bases not matched to a gene: 5. This CDR3 contains 14 residues. As DNA, the CDR3 is TGTGCCTGTCGCCTAGCGGGAGCCACAGATACGCAGTATTTT. Translation gives CACRLAGATDTQYF.

The rearrangement joins TRBV29-1 to TRBJ1-2; 7 positions match TRBD1. The germline V gene has CDR1 SQVTM and CDR2 ANQGSEA. The CDR3 runs to 12 residues. V trimming: 7 bases; J trimming: 4 bases; junction bases outside the gene matches: 6. The CDR3 bases are TGCAGCGGGGCAGGGACAGCCTATGGCTACACCTTC. This gives the protein CSGAGTAYGYTF.

This clone was picked up a small number of times. The chain recombines TRBV30 with TRBJ1-2; D not resolved. Germline CDR1 reads GTSNPN; CDR2 reads SVGIG (reference sequence). Trimming left V 3 bases short and J 5 bases short, with 13 bases between. This CDR3 comprises 13 residues. CDR3 nucleotide sequence: TGTGCCTGGAGCCCAGGACTAGATTATGGCTACACCTTC. Translated, it gives CAWSPGLDYGYTF.

This clone was picked up a small number of times. Other DNA sequences from this sample encode an identical CDR3 as well. The chain links TRBV5-1 to TRBJ2-5, with 7 bases matching TRBD1. CDR1 is SGHRS, CDR2 YFSETQ, per germline. The CDR3 sequence is 13 residues long. Germline trimming cut 0 bases from V and 4 bases from J; bases unmatched to any gene: 0. CDR3 sequence reads: CASSLGQGETQYF. CDR3 nucleotide sequence: TGCGCCAGCAGCTTGGGACAGGGAGAGACCCAGTACTTC.

This clone appeared a few times. This chain uses TRBV6-1 with TRBJ1-2; a weak D match, TRBD1 (6 bases). CDR1 and CDR2 from the germline V gene are MNHNS and SASEGT. The CDR3 length is 12 residues. V shed 5 bases and J shed 8 bases, with 12 bases lying between them. The CDR3 protein is CASSRTGMGYTF. DNA for the CDR3: TGTGCCAGCAGTCGAACAGGGATGGGCTACACCTTC.

This rearrangement joins TRBV29-1 to TRBJ1-1; TRBD1 might be the D (5 bases). The CDR3 runs to 13 residues. The ends were cut back, 1 base at V and 5 bases at J, with 11 bases in the middle. Germline V lookup: CDR1 SQVTM, CDR2 ANQGSEA. The CDR3 DNA is TGCAGCGTTGAAGCCGGCGGGGGGACTGAAGCTTTCTTT. Translating it yields CSVEAGGGTEAFF.

This clone came up a few times. This chain connects TRBV5-1 to TRBJ1-1, with D perhaps matching TRBD1 (5 bases). With 3 bases removed from V and 4 bases from J, the gap between germline ends came to 10 bases. Germline lookup yields CDR1 SGHRS and CDR2 YFSETQ. This CDR3 has 13 residues. CDR3 protein: CASSSQGSTEAFF. CDR3 in DNA: TGCGCCAGCAGCTCGCAGGGAAGCACTGAAGCTTTCTTT.

The chain carries TRBV7-9 and TRBJ1-1; TRBD1 might be the D (5 bases). V gave up 5 bases and J gave up 1 base, with 8 bases separating them. Germline V gene data show CDR1 as SEHNR and CDR2 as FQNEAQ (reference sequence). The CDR3 sequence is 13 residues long. The CDR3 DNA follows: TGTGCCAGCAGCCAACAGGAGAACACTGAAGCTTTCTTT. Translated: CASSQQENTEAFF.